The T cell receptor (beta chain) described here comes from a study of cytomegalovirus exposure and HLA in healthy donors. PCR involved 60 Vbeta and 13 Jbeta primers. Generated by immunoSEQ multiplex PCR, the TCRdb table keeps only in-frame clones and is missing some. The data hold about 180,000 clones, with around 83% observed a single time. CDR3 length: 15 amino acids. With V trimmed by 5 bases and J by 1 base, 2 bases remained unmatched. Germline lookup yields CDR1 MGHDK and CDR2 SYGVNS. The sample was PBMCs. This chain links TRBV25-1 with TRBJ2-5; TRBD2 matches 12 bases. The clonotype was recovered from a girl aged 2-10 years in good health and CMV-seropositive. The CDR3 loop reads CASSQTSGSQETQYF. As DNA, the CDR3 is TGTGCCAGCAGTCAGACTAGCGGGAGCCAAGAGACCCAGTACTTC.